Presented here are 19 T cell receptor beta chains from one specimen sequenced in a study of cytomegalovirus exposure and HLA in healthy donors. The PCR ran on 60 Vbeta and 13 Jbeta primers. Only in-frame clones appear in the TCRdb table, and some are missing; sequencing was by immunoSEQ multiplex PCR. The sample holds 270,000 or so clones, 86% seen once. The sequencing sample was made of PBMCs. These receptors were obtained from a man aged 40-50 years in good health and CMV-seropositive.

The V call is TRBV7-6, the J call TRBJ2-7; weak D call: TRBD2 (6 bases). The CDR3 loop spans 14 amino acids. The germline V gene encodes CDR1 SGHVS and CDR2 FNYEAQ. V was shortened by 4 bases and J by 1 base, with 11 bases between the two germline ends. The CDR3 protein is CASSSFGGSYEQYF. The CDR3, as DNA: TGTGCCAGCAGCTCCTTCGGGGGATCCTACGAGCAGTACTTC.

V usage is TRBV6-5 and J usage is TRBJ1-5; D not resolved. From germline, CDR1 is MNHEY and CDR2 SVGAGI. The V end was cut by 0 bases, the J end by 5 bases, with 5 bases between. The CDR3 contains 13 residues. CDR3 amino acids: CASSYSAYQPQHF. DNA of the CDR3: TGTGCCAGCAGTTACTCGGCCTATCAGCCCCAGCATTTT.

The rearrangement uses TRBV6-6 and TRBJ2-1, with 14 positions matching TRBD2. The CDR3 length is 15 residues. V was pared by 4 bases and J by 6 bases, with 2 bases of the junction left unmatched. CDR1 MNHNY and CDR2 SVGAGI come from the germline V gene (reference sequence). DNA for the CDR3: TGTGCCAGCAGTTCGGGGACTAGCGGGGGCAATGAGCAGTTCTTC. Translation: CASSSGTSGGNEQFF.

The J gene is TRBJ2-2, the V gene TRBV28, with D possibly being TRBD2 (5 bases). This CDR3 is 14 amino acids long. The V end lost 0 bases, the J end lost 5 bases, and 7 bases lay between the germline ends. CDR1 is MDHEN and CDR2 is SYDVKM in the germline V gene. The CDR3: CASSLWGGTGELFF. CDR3 coding DNA: TGTGCCAGCAGTTTATGGGGCGGGACCGGGGAGCTGTTTTTT. Based on the CDR3 plus reference TRBV28 and TRBJ2-2, the full variable domain is DVKVTQSSRYLVKRTGEKVFLECVQDMDHENMFWYRQDPGLGLRLIYFSYDVKMKEKGDIPEGYSVSREKKERFSLILESASTNQTSMYLCASSLWGGTGELFFGEGSRLTVL.

The DNA for the CDR3 is TGCGCCAGCAGCCAAGAGTACAGCCTTAGCAATCAGCCCCAGCATTTT. Its translation: CASSQEYSLSNQPQHF. The genes are TRBV4-1 and TRBJ1-5, with D unclear. V lost 0 bases and J lost 0, with 9 bases in between. CDR1 is MGHRA and CDR2 is YSYEKL in the germline V gene. This CDR3 spans 16 amino acids.

The rearrangement links TRBV6-1 to TRBJ2-7; 7 bases are a match to TRBD2. The CDR3 covers 15 residues. The germline gives CDR1 MNHNS, CDR2 SASEGT. V shed 6 bases and J 2 bases; nucleotides not matched to a gene: 10. Here the CDR3 DNA reads TGTGCCAGCAGGGCCGAGGGAGGGACTCCCTACGAGCAGTACTTC. Translated: CASRAEGGTPYEQYF.

The genes are TRBV5-4 and TRBJ2-2; D unclear. The CDR3 contains 14 residues. Germline V gene data show CDR1 as SGHNT and CDR2 as YYREEE (reference sequence). V dropped 4 bases and J dropped 1 base, with 8 bases sitting between them. CDR3 loop: CASSPPRNTGELFF. CDR3 nucleotides: TGTGCCAGCAGCCCCCCTAGGAACACCGGGGAGCTGTTTTTT.

In its sample, this clone was seen a few times. This chain connects TRBV5-1 to TRBJ1-1; 7 nucleotides line up with TRBD1. Trimming took 0 bases from V and 0 from J; bases not matched to a gene: 5. The CDR3 runs to 16 residues. Germline V gene sequence: CDR1 SGHRS, CDR2 YFSETQ. In nucleotides, the CDR3 is TGCGCCAGCAGCTTGGGGGACAGCTATATGAACACTGAAGCTTTCTTT. This translates into CASSLGDSYMNTEAFF.

The chain has TRBV15 and TRBJ2-7; 8 bases line up with TRBD1. V lost 6 bases and J lost 7; bases outside the gene matches: 5. CDR1 and CDR2 (germline): LNHNV, YYDKDF (reference sequence). This CDR3 spans 12 amino acids. CDR3: CATRAGGGEQYF. The CDR3 nucleotides read TGTGCCACCAGGGCAGGGGGCGGTGAGCAGTACTTC. Full variable domain (rest looked up from reference TRBV15 and TRBJ2-7): DAMVIQNPRYQVTQFGKPVTLSCSQTLNHNVMYWYQQKSSQAPKLLFHYYDKDFNNEADTPDNFQSRRPNTSFCFLDIRSPGLGDTAMYLCATRAGGGEQYFGPGTRLTVT.

The J gene is TRBJ1-2, the V gene TRBV7-9; 10 bases match TRBD1. The V and J ends lost 5 bases and 8 bases, in that order; junction bases with no gene match: 17. Germline V gene data show CDR1 as SEHNR and CDR2 as FQNEAQ (reference sequence). The CDR3 is 17 residues long. For the CDR3, the DNA is TGTGCCAGCAGCCGACCCAGGGGACAGGGGCGATCCGAAGGCTACACCTTC. This gives the protein CASSRPRGQGRSEGYTF.

The chain carries TRBV28 and TRBJ1-4, with 10 bases identical to TRBD1. J was trimmed by 6 bases and V by 6 bases; bases with no gene match: 7. Germline CDR1 is MDHEN and CDR2 is SYDVKM. The CDR3 is 15 residues long. The CDR3 loop is CASSGSGTGDEKLFF. CDR3 coding DNA: TGTGCCAGCAGCGGATCCGGGACAGGGGATGAAAAACTGTTTTTT.

The V and J genes are TRBV5-4 and TRBJ2-7; 9 bases line up with TRBD2. V shed 2 bases, J shed 7 bases, and the junction held 10 bases outside the gene matches. Looked up from germline, CDR1 is SGHNT and CDR2 is YYREEE (reference sequence). CDR3 size: 15 residues. In nucleotides, the CDR3 is TGTGCCAGCAGCTTCTTTGGCGGGAGGGCGAGGGAGCAGTACTTC. Residues: CASSFFGGRAREQYF.

In its sample, this clone was seen a few times. This chain links TRBV2 with TRBJ1-1, with 8 bases fitting TRBD1. J lost 3 bases, V lost 4 bases, and 4 bases had no gene match. From germline, CDR1 is SNHLY and CDR2 FYNNEI. This CDR3 has 14 residues. CDR3 protein: CASSVDRADTEAFF. The CDR3 DNA reads as TGTGCCAGCAGTGTGGACAGGGCTGACACTGAAGCTTTCTTT.

V and J are TRBV7-3 and TRBJ2-3; D is perhaps TRBD2 (5 bases). This CDR3 has 14 amino acids. V was clipped by 2 bases and J by 4 bases, with 10 bases between them. The germline CDR1 and CDR2 sequences are SGHTA and FQGTGA. The CDR3 is CASSLPGLADTQYF. The DNA of the CDR3 is TGTGCCAGCAGCTTACCGGGGTTAGCAGATACGCAGTATTTT.

The chain combines TRBV5-1 with TRBJ2-1; TRBD2 aligns across 11 bases. This CDR3 region has 15 residues. Germline V gene sequence: CDR1 SGHRS, CDR2 YFSETQ. After removal of 4 bases from V and 12 bases from J, the junction contained 12 bases not matched to a gene. In DNA form, the CDR3 reads TGCGCCAGCAGCCCCCGAACTAGCGGGAGAGTGGTGCAGTTCTTC. Translating gives CASSPRTSGRVVQFF. Filled out from reference TRBV5-1 and TRBJ2-1, the complete variable domain reads KAGVTQTPRYLIKTRGQQVTLSCSPISGHRSVSWYQQTPGQGLQFLFEYFSETQRNKGNFPGRFSGRQFSNSRSEMNVSTLELGDSALYLCASSPRTSGRVVQFFGPGTRLTVL.

This rearrangement joins TRBV7-3 to TRBJ2-5; 9 nucleotides agree with TRBD1. Trimming removed 5 bases from V and 5 bases from J; junction bases left unmatched: 9. This CDR3 is 15 amino acids long. Germline assignment: CDR1 SGHTA and CDR2 FQGTGA. This CDR3 reads CASSITGQGLETQYF. CDR3 coding DNA: TGTGCCAGCAGCATTACGGGACAGGGATTGGAGACCCAGTACTTC. Drawing the rest from reference TRBV7-3 and TRBJ2-5, the complete variable domain is GAGVSQTPSNKVTEKGKYVELRCDPISGHTALYWYRQSLGQGPEFLIYFQGTGAADDSGLPNDRFFAVRPEGSVSTLKIQRTERGDSAVYLCASSITGQGLETQYFGPGTRLLVL.

The CDR3 sequence: CASSQSGQGDAEAFF. CDR3 nucleotides: TGCGCCAGCAGTCAATCAGGACAGGGGGATGCTGAAGCTTTCTTT. V and J are TRBV23-1 and TRBJ1-1, with TRBD1 matching 10 bases. TRBV23-1 is an ORF, and what it does is uncertain. After removal of 0 bases from V and 6 bases from J, the junction contained 4 bases not matched to a gene. The CDR3 sequence is 15 residues long.

The chain uses TRBV27 and TRBJ2-7; no firm D call. Trimming removed 6 bases from V and 0 bases from J, with 15 bases in between. The length of the CDR3 is 15 residues. Looked up from germline, CDR1 is MNHEY and CDR2 is SMNVEV (reference sequence). CDR3 in amino acids: CASSPHEPRSYEQYF. CDR3 DNA sequence: TGTGCCAGCAGCCCTCATGAGCCCCGCTCCTACGAGCAGTACTTC.

The chain links TRBV30 to TRBJ2-3, with D possibly TRBD1 on 5 matching bases. V shed 4 bases and J shed 6 bases, with 11 bases lying between them. CDR3 size: 12 residues. Germline V lookup: CDR1 GTSNPN, CDR2 SVGIG (reference sequence). This CDR3 is CAWIGVGDTQYF. CDR3 bases: TGTGCCTGGATAGGGGTAGGTGATACGCAGTATTTT.